Listed below are T cell receptor beta chains from one sample, sequenced in a study of CXCR3-negative and CXCR3-positive naive CD8 T cells. Reanalyzing the 5' RACE reads, TCRdb keeps one entry per CDR3 protein, without DNA. In all, the sample yields about 130,000 distinct CDR3 sequences. The specimen was naive CXCR3- CD8+ T cells from blood. The receptors stem from a human donor in good health. Some clones in this sample may be carry-over from other donors' samples. Both conserved end residues are part of each CDR3.

j_gene,v_gene,CDR3aa
TRBJ2-5,TRBV4-1,CASSLTGGNGLQETQYF
TRBJ2-7,TRBV7-9,CASSSSRSGDGGGYEQYF
TRBJ2-7,TRBV12-5,CASGGGFGTYEQYF
TRBJ2-1,TRBV28,CASSAGQDNEQFF
TRBJ1-5,TRBV19,CASSIGAQPQHF
TRBJ1-5,TRBV9,CASSVAPTRQPQHF
TRBJ2-7,TRBV29-1,CSVEAETGDTYEQYF
TRBJ2-1,TRBV29-1,CSVTGRSNEQFF
TRBJ2-1,TRBV28,CASSLFGTSDYNEQFF
TRBJ2-1,TRBV29-1,CSVEGDRDRGYNEQFF
TRBJ1-2,TRBV13,CASSSGGPNYGYTF
TRBJ2-5,TRBV7-2,CASSPGMARQETQYF
TRBJ1-2,TRBV28,CASRRTGAFYGYTF
TRBJ2-1,TRBV29-1,CSAEPLARYNEQFF
TRBJ1-1,TRBV24-1,CATSDPADRRAFF
TRBJ2-7,TRBV20-1,CSARPIDRSSYEQYF
TRBJ2-3,TRBV28,CASSDPGLAGGPSTDTQYF
TRBJ1-5,TRBV11-2,CASSLGSPNQPQHF
TRBJ2-2,TRBV4-1,CASSPGAGELFF
TRBJ2-3,TRBV6-5,CASSYRDYSADTQYF
TRBJ2-1,TRBV12-3/TRBV12-4,CASMSSYNEQFF
TRBJ2-7,TRBV7-9,CASSPRTGGGTYEQYF
TRBJ2-1,TRBV9,CASSPRLRDFSYNEQFF
TRBJ2-7,TRBV29-1,CSVEDREGNSYEQYF
TRBJ2-3,TRBV28,CASSLFAVTDTQYF
TRBJ2-7,TRBV29-1,CSVVAGYEQYF
TRBJ2-7,TRBV28,CASSFVPGANEQYF
TRBJ2-5,TRBV15,CATMEGHQETQYF